What follows are 2 T cell receptor beta chains derived from one specimen sequenced in a study of cytomegalovirus exposure and HLA in healthy donors. A multiplex PCR was run with 60 Vbeta primers and 13 Jbeta primers. Here immunoSEQ multiplex PCR was the method, and the copy in TCRdb shows in-frame clones only, minus some. The repertoire includes 95,000 to 100,000 clones, under 85% of them detected once, and 3.5% to 5% sits in the top ten. Source material: PBMCs. The source is a man aged 40-55 years in good health and CMV-seronegative.

The chain links TRBV5-6 to TRBJ1-5; D ambiguous. CDR1 and CDR2 from the germline V gene are SGHDT and YYEEEE. The CDR3 length is 12 residues. Trimming left V 4 bases short and J 7 bases short, with 9 bases between. The CDR3 DNA sequence: TGTGCCAGCAGCATCCGAGGGCAGCCCCAGCATTTT. This gives the protein CASSIRGQPQHF.

This rearrangement joins TRBV27 to TRBJ2-3, with a possible D match to TRBD1 (5 bases). V lost 3 bases, J lost 11 bases, and 18 bases lay in between. This CDR3 is 14 amino acids long. Germline V gives CDR1 MNHEY, CDR2 SMNVEV (reference sequence). The CDR3 coding sequence is TGTGCCAGCAGTTTCGCACAGGACCCCTTCAAGCAGTATTTT. Translated: CASSFAQDPFKQYF.